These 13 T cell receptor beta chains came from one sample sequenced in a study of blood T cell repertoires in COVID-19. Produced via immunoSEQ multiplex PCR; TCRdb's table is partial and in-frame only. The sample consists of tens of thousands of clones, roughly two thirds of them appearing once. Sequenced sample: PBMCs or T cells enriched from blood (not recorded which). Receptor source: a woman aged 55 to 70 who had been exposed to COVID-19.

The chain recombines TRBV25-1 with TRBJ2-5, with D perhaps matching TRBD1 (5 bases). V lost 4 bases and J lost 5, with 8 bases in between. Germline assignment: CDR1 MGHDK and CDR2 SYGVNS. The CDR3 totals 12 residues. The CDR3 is CASSAGMETQYF. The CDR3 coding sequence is TGTGCCAGCAGTGCAGGGATGGAGACCCAGTACTTC.

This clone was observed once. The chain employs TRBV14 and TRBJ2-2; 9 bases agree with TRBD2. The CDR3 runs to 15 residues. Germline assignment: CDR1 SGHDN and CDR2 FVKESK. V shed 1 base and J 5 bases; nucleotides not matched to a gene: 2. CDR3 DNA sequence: TGTGCCAGCAGCCAAGCTAGCGGGATAACCGGGGAGCTGTTTTTT. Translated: CASSQASGITGELFF.

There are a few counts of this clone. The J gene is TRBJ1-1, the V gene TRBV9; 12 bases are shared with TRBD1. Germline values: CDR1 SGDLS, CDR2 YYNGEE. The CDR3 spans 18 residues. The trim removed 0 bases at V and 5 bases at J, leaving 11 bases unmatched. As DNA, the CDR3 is TGTGCCAGCAGCGTAGTAATGGGACAGGGGGCAGGGGGGACTGAAGCTTTCTTT. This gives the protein CASSVVMGQGAGGTEAFF.

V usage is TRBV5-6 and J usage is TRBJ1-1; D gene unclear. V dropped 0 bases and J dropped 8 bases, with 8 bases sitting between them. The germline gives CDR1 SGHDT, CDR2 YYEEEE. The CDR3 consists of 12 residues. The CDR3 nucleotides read TGTGCCAGCAGCTTGGCTCGTCTGGAAGCTTTCTTT. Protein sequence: CASSLARLEAFF.

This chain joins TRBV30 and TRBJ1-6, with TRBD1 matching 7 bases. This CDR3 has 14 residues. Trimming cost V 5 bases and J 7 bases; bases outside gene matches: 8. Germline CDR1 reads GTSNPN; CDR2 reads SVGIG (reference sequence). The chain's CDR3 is CAWGGGQWNSPLHF. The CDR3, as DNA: TGTGCCTGGGGTGGGGGACAGTGGAATTCACCCCTCCACTTT.

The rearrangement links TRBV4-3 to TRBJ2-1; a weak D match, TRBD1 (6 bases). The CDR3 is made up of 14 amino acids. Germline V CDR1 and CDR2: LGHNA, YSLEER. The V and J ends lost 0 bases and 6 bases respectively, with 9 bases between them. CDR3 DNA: TGCGCCAGCAGCCAAGAGGGGGCGACCAATGAGCAGTTCTTC. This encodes CASSQEGATNEQFF.

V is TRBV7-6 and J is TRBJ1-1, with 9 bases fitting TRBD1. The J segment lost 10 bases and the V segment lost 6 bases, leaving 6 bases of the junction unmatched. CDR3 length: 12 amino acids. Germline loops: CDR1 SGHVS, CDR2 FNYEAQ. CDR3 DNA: TGTGCCAGCAGTCCCGGGACAGGGCGAGCTTTCTTT. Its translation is CASSPGTGRAFF.

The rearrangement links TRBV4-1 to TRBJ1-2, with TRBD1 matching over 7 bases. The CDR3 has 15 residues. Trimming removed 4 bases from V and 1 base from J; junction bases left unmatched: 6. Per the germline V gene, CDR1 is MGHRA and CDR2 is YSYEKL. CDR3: CASSREQGINYGYTF. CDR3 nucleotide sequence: TGCGCCAGCAGCCGCGAACAGGGGATTAACTATGGCTACACCTTC.

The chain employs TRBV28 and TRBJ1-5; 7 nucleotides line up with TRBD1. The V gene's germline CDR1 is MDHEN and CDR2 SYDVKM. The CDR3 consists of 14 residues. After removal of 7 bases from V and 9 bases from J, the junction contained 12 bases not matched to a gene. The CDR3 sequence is CASNQDTGVWPQHF. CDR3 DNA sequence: TGTGCCAGCAACCAAGACACAGGGGTGTGGCCCCAGCATTTT.

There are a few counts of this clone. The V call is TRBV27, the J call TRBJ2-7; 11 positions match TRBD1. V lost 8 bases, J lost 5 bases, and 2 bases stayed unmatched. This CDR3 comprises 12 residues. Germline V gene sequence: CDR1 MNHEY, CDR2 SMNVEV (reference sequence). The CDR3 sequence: CASRDRGNEQYF. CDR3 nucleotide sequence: TGTGCCAGCCGGGACAGGGGGAACGAGCAGTACTTC.

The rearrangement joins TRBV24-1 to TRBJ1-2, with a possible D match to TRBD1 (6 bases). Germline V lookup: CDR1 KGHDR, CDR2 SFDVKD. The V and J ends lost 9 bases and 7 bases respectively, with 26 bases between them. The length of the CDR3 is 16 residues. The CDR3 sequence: CATSEAGKGVKVGYTF. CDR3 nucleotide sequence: TGTGCCACCTCCGAAGCCGGGAAGGGGGTGAAGGTTGGCTACACCTTC.

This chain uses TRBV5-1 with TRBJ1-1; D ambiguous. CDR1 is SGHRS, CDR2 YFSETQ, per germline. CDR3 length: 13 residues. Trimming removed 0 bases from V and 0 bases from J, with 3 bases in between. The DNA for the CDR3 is TGCGCCAGCAGCTTGGAGCTGAACACTGAAGCTTTCTTT. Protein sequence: CASSLELNTEAFF.

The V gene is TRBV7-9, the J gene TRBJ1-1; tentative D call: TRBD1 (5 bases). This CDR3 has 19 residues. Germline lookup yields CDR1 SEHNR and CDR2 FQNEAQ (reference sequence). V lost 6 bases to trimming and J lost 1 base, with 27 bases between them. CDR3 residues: CASSLRGDAVGSKNTEAFF. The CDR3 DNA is TGTGCCAGCAGTTTAAGGGGCGACGCAGTAGGTTCCAAGAACACTGAAGCTTTCTTT.